Below are 28 T cell receptor beta chains sequenced from a single sample in a study of regulatory T cells in long-lasting Graves disease. According to the study, TCR beta libraries were built with iRepertoire HTBI primers and CDR3-region Arm-PCR. Each CDR3 protein is one row after TCRdb ran MiXCR on the multiplex PCR reads. The sample gives more than 650,000 distinct CDR3 sequences, around 30% of which show up once; about two fifths is in the top ten. Time point denoted: persistent/refractory GD, antithyroid drugs over 5 years with positive TRAb. PBMCs provided the RNA from which the TCR library was made. The sample in question was peripheral blood mononuclear cells (PBMCs), obtained when the disease was refractory, from a patient treated with antithyroid drugs. These receptors came from a female donor with Graves disease.

This clonotype showed up many times. This chain links TRBV28 with TRBJ2-7; a weak D match, TRBD2 (6 bases). CDR3 size: 15 residues. Trimming removed 6 bases from V and 7 bases from J, with 22 bases in between. Per germline, CDR1 MDHEN and CDR2 SYDVKM. In DNA form, the CDR3 reads TGTGCCAGCAGGCGGGCCCTAGCGCCTTTTAAGGAGCAGTACTTC. Translation gives CASRRALAPFKEQYF.

This clonotype was seen a few times. The rearrangement joins TRBV3-1 to TRBJ2-7, with TRBD1 as a possible D gene (6 bases). The germline gives CDR1 LGHDT, CDR2 YNNKEL (reference sequence). The CDR3 consists of 11 residues. V lost 3 bases and J 6 bases, leaving 6 bases between the germline ends. Written as DNA, the CDR3 is TGTGCCAGCAGCCACAGGGGCGAGCAGTACTTC. Amino acid sequence: CASSHRGEQYF.

This clonotype was recorded a few times. J is TRBJ1-5 and V is TRBV19; D gene uncertain. Germline assignment: CDR1 LNHDA and CDR2 SQIVND (reference sequence). Trimming pared 4 bases from V and 2 bases from J, leaving 9 bases between. CDR3 length: 14 amino acids. The CDR3 loop reads CASSTTDGNQPQHF. DNA of the CDR3: TGTGCCAGTAGTACCACAGACGGCAATCAGCCCCAGCATTTT.

V is TRBV28 and J is TRBJ1-1; tentative D call: TRBD1 (6 bases). The CDR3 extends over 16 amino acids. Germline V lookup: CDR1 MDHEN, CDR2 SYDVKM. Deletions cut 6 bases from V and 2 bases from J, with 19 bases between. The CDR3 nucleotides are TGTGCCAGCAGGCCAGGTGGGGGCTGGGTTAACACTGAAGCTTTCTTT. Its protein is CASRPGGGWVNTEAFF.

This clonotype has just a few counts. V and J are TRBV16 and TRBJ2-1; the match to TRBD2 covers 11 bases. J gave up 6 bases and V 1 base, and 5 bases lay outside the gene matches. Germline V gives CDR1 KGHSY, CDR2 FQNENV. The CDR3 covers 16 residues. The CDR3 is CASSQWGGLAVNEQFF. CDR3 nucleotide sequence: TGTGCCAGCAGCCAATGGGGGGGACTAGCGGTCAATGAGCAGTTCTTC.

This clonotype appeared a single time. The gene calls are TRBV2 and TRBJ2-7; D unclear. Deletions cut 4 bases from V and 8 bases from J, with 15 bases between. This CDR3 comprises 13 residues. From germline, CDR1 is SNHLY and CDR2 FYNNEI. In DNA, the CDR3 is TGTGCCAGCAGTGGAGTAGCAGGCGGAAAGCAGTACTTC. It translates to CASSGVAGGKQYF. The full variable domain, completed using reference TRBV2 and TRBJ2-7, is EPEVTQTPSHQVTQMGQEVILRCVPISNHLYFYWYRQILGQKVEFLVSFYNNEISEKSEIFDDQFSVERPDGSNFTLKIRSTKLEDSAMYFCASSGVAGGKQYFGPGTRLTVT.

CDR3 in amino acids: CASSLGGIAYYGYTF. CDR3 nucleotide sequence: TGTGCCAGCAGCTTGGGAGGGATTGCCTACTATGGCTACACCTTC. The rearrangement joins TRBV5-4 to TRBJ1-2; no clear D gene. Germline lookup yields CDR1 SGHNT and CDR2 YYREEE (reference sequence). CDR3 length: 15 residues. The V end lost 0 bases, the J end lost 3 bases, and 12 bases lay between the germline ends. Using reference TRBV5-4 and TRBJ1-2 for the parts outside the CDR3, the full variable domain is ETGVTQSPTHLIKTRGQQVTLRCSSQSGHNTVSWYQQALGQGPQFIFQYYREEENGRGNFPPRFSGLQFPNYSSELNVNALELDDSALYLCASSLGGIAYYGYTFGSGTRLTVV.

J is TRBJ1-6 and V is TRBV6-1; D not certain. The CDR3 spans 11 residues. Per germline, CDR1 MNHNS and CDR2 SASEGT. V was clipped by 7 bases and J by 8 bases, with 6 bases between them. The CDR3 sequence is CASKADSPLHF. In DNA form, the CDR3 reads TGTGCCAGCAAAGCGGATTCACCCCTCCACTTT.

V and J are TRBV4-1 and TRBJ2-5; 14 bases match TRBD2. V was pared by 0 bases and J by 7 bases, with 4 bases of the junction left unmatched. Germline V gives CDR1 MGHRA, CDR2 YSYEKL. CDR3 size: 16 residues. For the CDR3, the DNA is TGCGCCAGCAGCCAAGAGGAGGGGACTAGCGGGGGGACCCAGTACTTC. As protein: CASSQEEGTSGGTQYF.

This clonotype occurred many times. V usage is TRBV28 and J usage is TRBJ2-5; the D gene is possibly TRBD1 (6 bases). Germline CDR1 MDHEN, CDR2 SYDVKM. Between the trimmed V and J ends, which lost 7 bases and 2 bases, there was a span of 17 bases. The CDR3 is made up of 15 amino acids. CDR3 loop: CASTLQGQGQETQYF. The CDR3 DNA is TGTGCCAGCACCCTCCAGGGGCAGGGGCAAGAGACCCAGTACTTC. Supplemented by reference TRBV28 and TRBJ2-5, the full variable domain reads DVKVTQSSRYLVKRTGEKVFLECVQDMDHENMFWYRQDPGLGLRLIYFSYDVKMKEKGDIPEGYSVSREKKERFSLILESASTNQTSMYLCASTLQGQGQETQYFGPGTRLLVL.

The chain is built from TRBV6-2 or TRBV6-3 and TRBJ1-5; D possibly corresponds to TRBD1 (6 bases). V lost 6 bases, J lost 4 bases, and 19 bases lay in between. CDR3 length equals 16 residues. CDR1 MNHEY and CDR2 SVGEGT come from the germline V gene. The CDR3 nucleotides read TGTGCCAGCAGCCCCGCGACAGGTTTGGTAAATCAGCCCCAGCATTTT. Translation: CASSPATGLVNQPQHF.

This clonotype occurred a few times. The V gene is TRBV10-3, the J gene TRBJ1-2; D is perhaps TRBD1 (6 bases). Looked up from germline, CDR1 is ENHRY and CDR2 is SYGVKD. The CDR3 spans 11 residues. The V gene lost 6 bases and the J gene lost 8 bases, with 10 bases spanning the gap. This chain's CDR3 is CAISRDRGYTF. For the CDR3, the DNA is TGTGCCATCAGCCGAGACAGGGGCTACACCTTC.

There are many counts of this clonotype. The chain carries TRBV2 and TRBJ1-1; no definite D call. The CDR3 is 13 amino acids. Trimming took off 8 bases at V and 4 bases at J, with 14 bases between the two ends. Germline CDR1 reads SNHLY; CDR2 reads FYNNEI. This chain's CDR3 is CASYYGPSTEAFF. DNA of the CDR3: TGTGCCAGCTATTACGGTCCCAGCACTGAAGCTTTCTTT.

The chain is built from TRBV6-1 and TRBJ1-1, with a weak D call TRBD1 (6 bases). V was trimmed by 3 bases and J by 3 bases, leaving 20 bases between them. The CDR3 is made up of 17 amino acids. From germline, CDR1 is MNHNS and CDR2 SASEGT. The CDR3 bases are TGTGCCAGCAGTGACAGGGAAGGGGGGCCGCGGCACACTGAAGCTTTCTTT. The encoded protein is CASSDREGGPRHTEAFF.

This clonotype showed up many times. The J gene is TRBJ1-2, the V gene TRBV6-5; D is possibly TRBD1 (5 bases). This CDR3 comprises 13 residues. Germline V CDR1 and CDR2: MNHEY, SVGAGI. The germline V and J ends were trimmed by 3 bases and 7 bases, with 12 bases remaining between them. CDR3 region: CASSYTGFRGYTF. The CDR3 nucleotides are TGTGCCAGCAGTTATACAGGTTTTCGTGGCTACACCTTC.

In its sample, this clonotype was seen a few times. A junction end diverges from the germline sequence, so it may reflect a read error. CDR3: CSVEGTRPGERHF. In DNA form, the CDR3 reads TGCAGCGTTGAAGGTACGAGGCCAGGGGAACGACACTTC. This sequence joins TRBV29-1 and TRBJ1-2; a weak D match, TRBD1 (6 bases). Germline lookup yields CDR1 SQVTM and CDR2 ANQGSEA. The CDR3 contains 13 residues.

J is TRBJ2-7 and V is TRBV7-9; TRBD1 might be the D (6 bases). The germline CDR1 and CDR2 sequences are SEHNR and FQNEAQ (reference sequence). V was cut by 5 bases and J by 5 bases, with 10 bases left in between. The CDR3 is 12 amino acids. CDR3 nucleotide sequence: TGTGCCAGCAGCGCGACAGGAAACGAGCAGTACTTC. Its translation is CASSATGNEQYF.

This clonotype was counted a few times. The rearrangement links TRBV5-5 to TRBJ1-1; no firm D call. The CDR3 sequence is 13 residues long. Per the germline V gene, CDR1 is SGHKS and CDR2 is YYEKEE (reference sequence). Trimming left V 0 bases short and J 6 bases short, with 9 bases between. The CDR3 nucleotides read TGTGCCAGCAGCTTGGTCAGCTTTCCTGAAGCTTTCTTT. It specifies CASSLVSFPEAFF.

The chain has TRBV12-5 and TRBJ2-3; possible D gene TRBD2, 6 bases. From germline, CDR1 is LGHNT and CDR2 FRNRAP. This CDR3 is 17 amino acids long. Trimming stripped 0 bases from V and 0 bases from J, with 13 bases between. This chain's CDR3 is CASGLVLAGISTDTQYF. CDR3 bases: TGTGCTAGTGGTTTGGTACTTGCGGGAATCAGCACAGATACGCAGTATTTT.

The chain employs TRBV11-2 and TRBJ2-1; 12 nucleotides line up with TRBD2. This CDR3 is built from 17 residues. J gave up 8 bases and V 0 bases, and 8 bases lay outside the gene matches. CDR1 is SGHAT, CDR2 FQNNGV, per germline. CDR3 protein: CASSLDRRLAGAYEQFF. CDR3 nucleotide sequence: TGTGCCAGCAGCTTAGATCGGAGACTAGCGGGAGCATATGAGCAGTTCTTC.

In its sample, this clonotype was seen many times. CDR3 nucleotides: TGTGCCAGCAGTGCGGTGGGACAGTCTCCTTTCTTT. Protein sequence: CASSAVGQSPFF. The chain recombines TRBV28 with TRBJ1-1; TRBD1 aligns across 7 bases. The J segment lost 12 bases and the V segment lost 5 bases, leaving 9 bases of the junction unmatched. There are 12 residues in the CDR3. The germline gives CDR1 MDHEN, CDR2 SYDVKM.

In this sample, this clonotype turned up a few times. This chain connects TRBV20-1 to TRBJ2-7; 8 bases agree with TRBD1. After removal of 1 base from V and 3 bases from J, the junction contained 11 bases not matched to a gene. Germline values: CDR1 DFQATT, CDR2 SNEGSKA (reference sequence). The CDR3 totals 16 residues. In DNA, the CDR3 is TGCAGTGCTAGAGCACTCGAGACAGGGGAATTCTACGAGCAGTACTTC. It encodes CSARALETGEFYEQYF.

This clonotype turned up a few times. The chain employs TRBV29-1 and TRBJ1-2; possibly TRBD1 for D (6 bases). Between the trimmed V and J ends, which lost 0 bases and 1 base, there was a span of 9 bases. Germline V gene sequence: CDR1 SQVTM, CDR2 ANQGSEA. The CDR3 totals 14 residues. The CDR3 nucleotides read TGCAGCGTTGAAGATGAGGGGGATAACTATGGCTACACCTTC. This translates into CSVEDEGDNYGYTF. The full variable domain, in which reference TRBV29-1 and TRBJ1-2 provide the parts outside the CDR3, is SAVISQKPSRDICQRGTSLTIQCQVDSQVTMMFWYRQQPGQSLTLIATANQGSEATYESGFVIDKFPISRPNLTFSTLTVSNMSPEDSSIYLCSVEDEGDNYGYTFGSGTRLTVV.

This clonotype was seen repeatedly, ten times or more. The chain is built from TRBV28 and TRBJ1-6; the match to TRBD1 covers 7 bases. Germline assignment: CDR1 MDHEN and CDR2 SYDVKM. V gave up 8 bases and J gave up 8 bases; unmatched junction bases: 9. This CDR3 region has 14 residues. The CDR3 reads CASEGARKDSPLHF. Here the CDR3 DNA reads TGTGCCAGCGAGGGGGCGCGAAAGGATTCACCCCTCCACTTT.

The gene calls are TRBV7-9 and TRBJ1-2; 8 bases align to TRBD1. V shed 4 bases, J shed 8 bases, and the junction held 6 bases outside the gene matches. CDR1 is SEHNR and CDR2 is FQNEAQ in the germline V gene (reference sequence). The CDR3 runs to 13 residues. Here the CDR3 DNA reads TGTGCCAGCAGCTCGGACAGGGAAGGAGGCTACACCTTC. Translated: CASSSDREGGYTF.

A word on this clonotype: Because it lacks the conserved phenylalanine or tryptophan at the end, this CDR3 is likely a read error. The chain employs TRBV9 and TRBJ1-2; 9 bases line up with TRBD1. V lost 4 bases to trimming and J lost 2 bases; unmatched junction nucleotides: 6. The CDR3 totals 15 residues. The germline V gene has CDR1 SGDLS and CDR2 YYNGEE. The chain's CDR3 is CASSPRGQGNYGYTL. The CDR3 bases are TGTGCCAGCAGCCCTCGGGGACAGGGAAACTATGGCTACACCCTC.

Ten or more counts support this clonotype. The chain joins TRBV28 to TRBJ1-2; 7 nucleotides align to TRBD1. The CDR3 is made up of 15 amino acids. V shed 5 bases, J shed 7 bases, and the junction held 13 bases outside the gene matches. The germline gives CDR1 MDHEN, CDR2 SYDVKM. The CDR3 sequence: CASSTRDSLGRGYTF. In nucleotides, the CDR3 is TGTGCCAGCAGTACGAGGGACAGCTTAGGTCGTGGCTACACCTTC.

This clonotype was recorded at least ten times. The chain joins TRBV2 to TRBJ2-6; D is unresolved. The CDR3 is 16 residues long. The V end was cut by 4 bases, the J end by 0 bases, with 10 bases between. Germline values: CDR1 SNHLY, CDR2 FYNNEI. CDR3 nucleotides: TGTGCCAGCAGTGCTGGGCCGCACTCTGGGGCCAACGTCCTGACTTTC. Amino acid sequence: CASSAGPHSGANVLTF.